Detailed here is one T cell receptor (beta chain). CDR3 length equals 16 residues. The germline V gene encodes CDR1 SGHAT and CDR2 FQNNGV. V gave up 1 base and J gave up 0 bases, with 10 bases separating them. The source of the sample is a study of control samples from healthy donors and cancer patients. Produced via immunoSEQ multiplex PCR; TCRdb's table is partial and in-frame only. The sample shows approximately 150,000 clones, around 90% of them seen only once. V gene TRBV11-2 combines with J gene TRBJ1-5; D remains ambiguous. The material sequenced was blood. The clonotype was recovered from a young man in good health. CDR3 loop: CASSLVPVNSNQPQHF. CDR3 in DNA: TGTGCCAGCAGCTTAGTCCCCGTAAATAGCAATCAGCCCCAGCATTTT.